This T cell receptor (beta chain) was captured in a study of cytomegalovirus exposure and HLA in healthy donors. Study-level background: In terms of ancestry, the Caucasian-associated cluster contained more than 65% of the approximately 400 genotyped donors. Study results and caveats: TRBV6-2, TRBV6-3 and other indistinguishable V segments were excluded. Within the data, a cluster of highly shared sequence variants was likely a sequencing artifact.

V lost 4 bases and J lost 5; bases outside the gene matches: 5. The CDR3 covers 14 residues. Germline CDR1 is PRHDT and CDR2 is FYEKMQ (reference sequence). With regard to this clone: The antigen remains unidentified.

Both 60 Vbeta primers and 13 Jbeta primers went into the PCR. Original processing methods: Among the unique TCR beta chains that a later analysis counted, about 85 million in all, 10 million to 14 million were shared. Generated by immunoSEQ multiplex PCR, the TCRdb table keeps only in-frame clones and is missing some. From that table come the V and J calls and clone size; the DNA was used to work out D and trimming. Here the sample spans 100,000 to 150,000 clones, around 70% being singletons. The V gene is TRBV13, the J gene TRBJ1-1; 9 bases are a match to TRBD1. This clonotype was obtained from a woman between 55 and 75 years old in good health and CMV-seropositive. Input material: PBMCs. CDR3 protein: CASSSGQGLTEAFF. CDR3 coding DNA: TGTGCCAGCAGCTCCGGACAGGGGTTAACTGAAGCTTTCTTT.